A selection of T cell receptor beta chains follows, all from one sample in a study of blood T cell repertoires in COVID-19. Some clones are missing from TCRdb's copy, which holds only in-frame ones; the method was immunoSEQ multiplex PCR. The sample has over 250,000 clones; about 89% are singletons. The sample was peripheral blood. The receptor source for this set is an older woman with acute or convalescent COVID-19. The CDR3 runs from the conserved cysteine through the conserved F or W. D genes are given only for firm matches. Expanded clones get a size class; other rows say once, few or many, or leave the size out.

-	-	TRBV9	TRBJ2-5	CASSVVRGQETQYF	TGTGCCAGCAGCGTAGTGCGAGGCCAGGAGACCCAGTACTTC
-	TRBD1	TRBV4-2	TRBJ1-5	CASSQRTGENQPQHF	TGTGCCAGCAGCCAAAGGACAGGAGAGAATCAGCCCCAGCATTTT
once	TRBD1	TRBV2	TRBJ1-2	CASSERGQTSNYGYTF	TGTGCCAGCAGTGAAAGGGGACAGACTTCTAACTATGGCTACACCTTC
once	TRBD1	TRBV11-3	TRBJ2-1	CASSLEWDRSYNEQFF	TGTGCCAGCAGCTTAGAGTGGGACAGGTCCTACAATGAGCAGTTCTTC
-	-	TRBV7-2	TRBJ1-2	CASSLYESPAVTNYGYTF	TGTGCCAGCAGCCTGTACGAATCTCCGGCGGTTACTAACTATGGCTACACCTTC
-	TRBD1	TRBV28	TRBJ1-2	CASSFSGGNGYTF	TGTGCCAGCAGTTTCTCAGGGGGAAATGGCTACACCTTC
-	-	TRBV28	TRBJ1-5	CASSFEQNQPQHF	TGTGCCAGCAGTTTCGAACAGAATCAGCCCCAGCATTTT
-	-	TRBV28	TRBJ2-1	CATSSTGTVSGEQFF	TGTGCCACTTCAAGTACAGGGACCGTATCAGGTGAGCAGTTCTTC
-	TRBD2	TRBV7-2	TRBJ2-2	CASSRDGAGGNTGELFF	TGTGCCAGCAGCCGCGATGGAGCGGGGGGCAACACCGGGGAGCTGTTTTTT
-	-	TRBV24-1	TRBJ2-3	CATSVGTKNTDTQYF	TGTGCCACCAGTGTCGGGACAAAAAACACAGATACGCAGTATTTT